Each of the 16 T cell receptor beta chains below was sequenced from the same sample in a study of blood T cell repertoires in COVID-19. Assay used: immunoSEQ multiplex PCR; TCRdb lists only in-frame clones, some missing. Found here are some 150,000 clones, about 89% of them singletons; the top ten hold 0.5% to 0.55%. What was sequenced was peripheral blood. These receptor sequences come from a man in his forties or fifties with acute or convalescent COVID-19.

Only a few counts were recorded for this clone. J is TRBJ2-5 and V is TRBV2; tentatively, D is TRBD2 (7 bases). CDR1 and CDR2 (germline): SNHLY, FYNNEI. Trimming removed 6 bases from V and 1 base from J, with 12 bases in between. The CDR3 loop spans 14 amino acids. The CDR3, as DNA: TGTGCCAGCAGACAGGGCGGGGGCCAAGAGACCCAGTACTTC. Its translation is CASRQGGGQETQYF.

J is TRBJ2-5 and V is TRBV28, with a tentative D call TRBD1 (6 bases). From germline, CDR1 is MDHEN and CDR2 SYDVKM. This CDR3 region has 14 residues. Between the trimmed V and J ends, which lost 1 base and 5 bases, there was a span of 11 bases. CDR3 protein: CASSLFIRGETQYF. The CDR3 DNA follows: TGTGCCAGCAGTTTATTTATTAGGGGGGAGACCCAGTACTTC.

CDR3 coding DNA: TGTGCCAGCAGTGAGAGACAGGAGCGGGGCAATGAGCAGTTCTTC. Amino acid sequence: CASSERQERGNEQFF. The chain carries TRBV6-1 and TRBJ2-1; perhaps TRBD2 as D (7 bases). CDR1 MNHNS and CDR2 SASEGT come from the germline V gene. The CDR3 length is 15 residues. The V end was cut by 3 bases, the J end by 6 bases, with 15 bases between.

The rearrangement links TRBV6-5 to TRBJ2-7; a possible D gene is TRBD1 (6 bases). The germline CDR1 and CDR2 sequences are MNHEY and SVGAGI. V lost 7 bases, J lost 3 bases, and 16 bases lay in between. The CDR3 spans 14 residues. The CDR3 coding sequence is TGTGCCAGCACCACCGGGACAACCGTCTACGAGCAGTACTTC. Encoded protein: CASTTGTTVYEQYF.

V and J are TRBV6-1 and TRBJ2-7, with D possibly matching TRBD2 (5 bases). Germline V gene lookup returns CDR1 MNHNS and CDR2 SASEGT. The CDR3 extends over 15 amino acids. V was cut by 0 bases and J by 5 bases, with 14 bases left in between. CDR3 sequence (DNA): TGTGCCAGCAGTGAAGCCCCCCCTTCAGCGGACGAGCAGTACTTC. Protein product: CASSEAPPSADEQYF.

J is TRBJ2-1 and V is TRBV28; tentatively, D is TRBD1 (5 bases). The CDR3 is made up of 17 amino acids. Germline loops: CDR1 MDHEN, CDR2 SYDVKM. The ends were cut back, 2 bases at V and 1 base at J, with 15 bases in the middle. The CDR3, as DNA: TGTGCCAGCAGTTTAAGTTCCGACAGATTTTCCTACAATGAGCAGTTCTTC. This codes for CASSLSSDRFSYNEQFF.

J is TRBJ1-1 and V is TRBV3-1 (or the pseudogene TRBV3-2), with D perhaps matching TRBD1 (5 bases). Germline CDR1 and CDR2: LGHDT and YNNKEL (reference sequence). CDR3 length: 13 amino acids. The V gene lost 4 bases and the J gene lost 9 bases, with 15 bases spanning the gap. For the CDR3, the DNA is TGTGCCAGCAGCCTTTCTCGGGACTACCAAGCTTTCTTT. The encoded protein is CASSLSRDYQAFF.

This chain uses TRBV2 with TRBJ1-2, with D perhaps TRBD1 (5 bases). The CDR3 is 13 amino acids. The germline V gene encodes CDR1 SNHLY and CDR2 FYNNEI. The V and J ends lost 4 bases and 8 bases respectively, with 14 bases between them. The CDR3, as DNA: TGTGCCAGCAGTGTCGAGGAGGGACGGGGCTACACCTTC. Its protein product is CASSVEEGRGYTF.

The V call is TRBV4-1, the J call TRBJ2-1; 10 nucleotides align to TRBD2. After removal of 0 bases from V and 7 bases from J, the junction contained 6 bases not matched to a gene. This CDR3 is built from 16 residues. Germline assignment: CDR1 MGHRA and CDR2 YSYEKL. The CDR3 loop is CASSQEPAGGQNEQFF. In DNA, the CDR3 is TGCGCCAGCAGCCAAGAGCCAGCGGGGGGGCAAAATGAGCAGTTCTTC.

The J gene is TRBJ2-2, the V gene TRBV24-1; 15 bases align to TRBD2. CDR1 KGHDR and CDR2 SFDVKD come from the germline V gene. This CDR3 is 18 amino acids long. Trimming at V came to 6 bases and at J to 0 bases, leaving 4 bases not matched to a gene. CDR3 amino acids: CATSPGTSGGTNTGELFF. The CDR3 DNA reads TGTGCCACCAGTCCCGGGACTAGCGGGGGGACGAACACCGGGGAGCTGTTTTTT.

The chain recombines TRBV2 with TRBJ2-1, with 9 bases lining up with TRBD2. CDR1 is SNHLY, CDR2 FYNNEI, per germline. V trimming: 4 bases; J trimming: 4 bases; junction bases outside the gene matches: 2. This CDR3 region has 14 residues. CDR3 coding DNA: TGTGCCAGCAGTGGGACTAGCGCGTACAATGAGCAGTTCTTC. This encodes CASSGTSAYNEQFF.

The chain uses TRBV7-2 and TRBJ2-7; 8 positions match TRBD2. The CDR3 extends over 15 amino acids. V was clipped by 0 bases and J by 3 bases; unmatched bases: 4. Germline lookup yields CDR1 SGHTA and CDR2 FQGNSA. The CDR3 bases are TGTGCCAGCAGCTTAGCAACGGGGGGGATCTACGAGCAGTACGTC. This encodes CASSLATGGIYEQYV.

This chain uses TRBV7-9 with TRBJ2-1, with 9 bases identical to TRBD2. Trimming took 5 bases from V and 10 from J; bases not matched to a gene: 15. Germline CDR1 is SEHNR and CDR2 is FQNEAQ (reference sequence). This CDR3 contains 16 residues. The CDR3 DNA sequence: TGTGCCAGCAGCCACGGAAGCGCGGGGGGGCTAAGCGAGCAGTTCTTC. Its protein is CASSHGSAGGLSEQFF.

The chain joins TRBV11-2 to TRBJ2-7; TRBD1 aligns across 8 bases. J was trimmed by 2 bases and V by 5 bases; bases with no gene match: 8. The germline V gene has CDR1 SGHAT and CDR2 FQNNGV. This CDR3 has 15 residues. CDR3 protein: CASSAYRGATYEQYF. The CDR3 nucleotides read TGTGCCAGCAGCGCTTACAGGGGGGCGACCTACGAGCAGTACTTC.

In the case of this clone: Compared with germline, one end of the junction differs, possibly owing to a read error. The chain carries TRBV7-7 and TRBJ2-1; the match to TRBD1 covers 7 bases. This CDR3 spans 15 amino acids. Germline V gene lookup returns CDR1 SSHAT and CDR2 FNYEAQ (reference sequence). The CDR3 region is CASSAGDSPLDEQFF. The CDR3 nucleotides are TGTGCTAGCAGCGCTGGGGACAGTCCCCTGGATGAGCAGTTCTTC.

The rearrangement joins TRBV6-6 to TRBJ1-2, with a possible D match to TRBD1 (6 bases). Germline values: CDR1 MNHNY, CDR2 SVGAGI (reference sequence). The length of the CDR3 is 12 residues. The V and J ends lost 8 bases and 6 bases respectively, with 13 bases between them. In DNA form, the CDR3 reads TGTGCCAGCGATACAGGGAAGAATGGCTACACCTTC. Translating it yields CASDTGKNGYTF.